The clone carrying this T cell receptor beta chain has just one count. The entry originates in a study of blood T cell repertoires in COVID-19. Clones were read by immunoSEQ multiplex PCR, and TCRdb kept only the in-frame ones, dropping some. The repertoire has hundreds of thousands of clones, approximately 80% of them found once; the top ten carry about a sixth. The CDR3 covers 13 residues. CDR1 is LGHDT, CDR2 YNNKEL, per germline (reference sequence). The V and J ends lost 5 bases and 7 bases respectively, with 12 bases between them. The J gene is TRBJ2-1, the V gene TRBV3-1 (or the pseudogene TRBV3-2); D might be TRBD2 (6 bases). The sequenced sample was peripheral blood. The TCR originated in an elderly woman with active or convalescent COVID-19. Here the CDR3 DNA reads TGTGCCAGCAGCTACTGGAGCGGGAATGAGCAGTTCTTC. Translating gives CASSYWSGNEQFF.